This TCR beta chain was retrieved from a study of T cell repertoires in cytomegalovirus infection. The CDR3 totals 13 residues. The germline gives CDR1 SEHNR, CDR2 FQNEAQ (reference sequence). Trimming left V 8 bases short and J 0 bases short, with 11 bases between. TCRdb re-derived calls from the reads in MiXCR, one entry per CDR3 protein. The sample consists of tens of thousands of distinct CDR3 sequences, roughly 20% of them appearing once. This clonotype occurred a few times. What it binds is not known. The rearrangement uses TRBV7-9 and TRBJ2-7; D call uncertain. This sequence originates from a human donor in good health (CMV status not recorded). Some clones in this sample may be carry-over from other donors' samples. Source: CD8+ T cells from cultured PBMCs, taken from culture after CMV antigen stimulation. Here the CDR3 reads CASRPGFSYEQYF. For the CDR3, the DNA is TGTGCCAGCCGACCCGGGTTCTCCTACGAGCAGTACTTC.